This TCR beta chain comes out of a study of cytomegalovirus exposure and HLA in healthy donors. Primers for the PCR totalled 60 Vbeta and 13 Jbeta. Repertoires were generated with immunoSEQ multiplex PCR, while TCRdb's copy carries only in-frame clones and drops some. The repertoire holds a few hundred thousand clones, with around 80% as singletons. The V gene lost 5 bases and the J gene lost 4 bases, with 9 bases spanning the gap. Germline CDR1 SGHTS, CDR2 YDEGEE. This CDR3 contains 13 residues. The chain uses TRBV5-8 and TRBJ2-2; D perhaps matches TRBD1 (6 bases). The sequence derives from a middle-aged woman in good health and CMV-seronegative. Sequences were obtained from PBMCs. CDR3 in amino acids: CASRSGVTGELFF. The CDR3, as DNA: TGTGCCAGCAGGTCAGGGGTCACCGGGGAGCTGTTTTTT.